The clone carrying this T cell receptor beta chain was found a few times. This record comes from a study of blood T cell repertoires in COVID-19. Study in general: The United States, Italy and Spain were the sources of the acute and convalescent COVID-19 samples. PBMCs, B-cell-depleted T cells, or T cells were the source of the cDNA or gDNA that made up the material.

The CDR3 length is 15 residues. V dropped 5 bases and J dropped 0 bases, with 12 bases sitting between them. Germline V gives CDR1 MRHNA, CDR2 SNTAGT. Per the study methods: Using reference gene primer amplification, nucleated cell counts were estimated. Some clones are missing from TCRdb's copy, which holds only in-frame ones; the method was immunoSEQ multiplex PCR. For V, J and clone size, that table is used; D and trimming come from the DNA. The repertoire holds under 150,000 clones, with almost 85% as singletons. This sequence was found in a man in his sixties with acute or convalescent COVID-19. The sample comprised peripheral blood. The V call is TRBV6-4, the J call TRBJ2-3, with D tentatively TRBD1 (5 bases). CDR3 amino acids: CASSQDKTSTDTQYF. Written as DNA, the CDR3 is TGTGCCAGCAGTCAGGACAAAACTAGCACAGATACGCAGTATTTT.